This T cell receptor (beta chain) appears in the sequencing data of a study of cytomegalovirus exposure and HLA in healthy donors. Study details: T cells numbering approximately 170 million yielded fewer than 140 million unique TCR beta sequences in an earlier analysis. Points from the study as a whole: A further, later analysis showed that HLA-associated TCR beta chains (compared with equally common others) were more clonally expanded. In terms of immune exposure information, only CMV serostatus was available.

The PCR made use of 60 Vbeta and 13 Jbeta primers. TCRdb's table, derived via immunoSEQ multiplex PCR, lists solely in-frame clones and lacks some. The top ten clones hold 4% to 5% of a sample with about 190,000 clones, 65% to 80% of them seen once. On this clone: Its specificity is unknown.

The CDR3 loop spans 16 amino acids. CDR1 is SEHNR and CDR2 is FQNEAQ in the germline V gene (reference sequence). Germline trimming cut 5 bases from V and 0 bases from J; bases unmatched to any gene: 10. Those who donated were healthy bone marrow donors. This clonotype was sampled from a young man in good health and CMV-seropositive. The sample taken for sequencing was PBMCs. V and J are TRBV7-9 and TRBJ2-7, with 7 bases matching TRBD1. CDR3 bases: TGTGCCAGCAGCCCTAGGGGACAGACGAGCTCCTACGAGCAGTACTTC. It specifies CASSPRGQTSSYEQYF. Full variable domain (outside the CDR3, taken from reference TRBV7-9 and TRBJ2-7): DTGVSQNPRHKITKRGQNVTFRCDPISEHNRLYWYRQTLGQGPEFLTYFQNEAQLEKSRLLSDRFSAERPKGSFSTLEIQRTEQGDSAMYLCASSPRGQTSSYEQYFGPGTRLTVT.